These 8 T cell receptor beta chains originate from one sample sequenced in a study of glioma-infiltrating T cells after dendritic cell vaccination. Sequenced by immunoSEQ multiplex PCR; TCRdb stores in-frame clones only, minus some. The sample holds tens of thousands of clones, approximately 78% seen once. Specimen: blood, collected before dendritic cell vaccination. The receptors were sampled from a human donor with glioblastoma.

The V gene is TRBV12-5, the J gene TRBJ2-1; no clear D gene. The CDR3 is made up of 14 amino acids. Germline V gene lookup returns CDR1 LGHNT and CDR2 FRNRAP. Trimming left V 2 bases short and J 1 base short, with 6 bases between. In DNA, the CDR3 is TGTGCTAGTGGTTTGCTCCTATCCTACAATGAGCAGTTCTTC. Protein product: CASGLLLSYNEQFF.

The chain uses TRBV7-6 and TRBJ1-2; tentatively, D is TRBD1 (6 bases). Germline CDR1 SGHVS, CDR2 FNYEAQ. The CDR3 consists of 16 residues. The germline V and J ends were trimmed by 5 bases and 2 bases, with 18 bases remaining between them. The CDR3 loop is CASSATRQAGNYGYTF. The CDR3 DNA sequence: TGTGCCAGCAGCGCCACACGACAGGCGGGCAACTATGGCTACACCTTC.

In its sample, this clone was seen once. CDR3 DNA sequence: TGTGCCAGCAGCCCCGGGACAGACTATGGCTACACCTTC. Translation gives CASSPGTDYGYTF. The V and J genes are TRBV7-9 and TRBJ1-2; the match to TRBD1 covers 7 bases. CDR1 is SEHNR, CDR2 FQNEAQ, per germline (reference sequence). This CDR3 contains 13 residues. Trimming at V came to 5 bases and at J to 3 bases, leaving 3 bases not matched to a gene.

The genes are TRBV7-8 and TRBJ2-7, with D possibly matching TRBD2 (5 bases). The CDR3 runs 15 residues. CDR1 is SGHVS, CDR2 FQNEAQ, per germline. The V end was cut by 5 bases, the J end by 3 bases, with 17 bases between. CDR3 amino acids: CASSPQHGINYEQYF. DNA of the CDR3: TGTGCCAGCAGCCCACAACACGGGATCAACTACGAGCAGTACTTC.

The chain couples TRBV7-2 to TRBJ2-7, with a possible D match to TRBD2 (5 bases). Trimming removed 5 bases at V and 0 bases at J, with 17 bases between. The V gene's germline CDR1 is SGHTA and CDR2 FQGNSA. CDR3 size: 16 residues. The CDR3 coding sequence is TGTGCCAGCAGCCAGCTCCCGGGATCTTACTCCTACGAGCAGTACTTC. Protein: CASSQLPGSYSYEQYF.

This clone was seen only once. This chain connects TRBV19 to TRBJ1-1; D perhaps matches TRBD1 (6 bases). Germline CDR1 reads LNHDA; CDR2 reads SQIVND (reference sequence). The V end lost 6 bases, the J end lost 3 bases, and 11 bases lay between the germline ends. CDR3 length equals 13 residues. CDR3: CASSPQGYTEAFF. The CDR3 DNA reads TGTGCCAGTAGCCCACAGGGATACACTGAAGCTTTCTTT.

This clone was seen a handful of times. The chain is built from TRBV19 and TRBJ1-5, with 8 bases matching TRBD1. CDR3 length: 14 amino acids. Unmatched junction bases numbered 4, after V lost 3 bases and J lost 6 bases. Germline values: CDR1 LNHDA, CDR2 SQIVND (reference sequence). The CDR3 DNA follows: TGTGCCAGTAGTATCACAGGGGGAGGTCAGCCCCAGCATTTT. Protein sequence: CASSITGGGQPQHF. Based on the CDR3 plus reference TRBV19 and TRBJ1-5, the full variable domain is DGGITQSPKYLFRKEGQNVTLSCEQNLNHDAMYWYRQDPGQGLRLIYYSQIVNDFQKGDIAEGYSVSREKKESFPLTVTSAQKNPTAFYLCASSITGGGQPQHFGDGTRLSIL.

This rearrangement joins TRBV2 to TRBJ2-3, with 8 bases fitting TRBD2. This CDR3 is built from 15 residues. V lost 6 bases to trimming and J lost 0 bases; unmatched junction nucleotides: 5. In germline, CDR1 is SNHLY, CDR2 FYNNEI. DNA of the CDR3: TGTGCCAGCAGCCCAGCGGGGGTTAGCACAGATACGCAGTATTTT. This codes for CASSPAGVSTDTQYF. Supplemented by reference TRBV2 and TRBJ2-3, the full variable domain reads EPEVTQTPSHQVTQMGQEVILRCVPISNHLYFYWYRQILGQKVEFLVSFYNNEISEKSEIFDDQFSVERPDGSNFTLKIRSTKLEDSAMYFCASSPAGVSTDTQYFGPGTRLTVL.